These 11 T cell receptor beta chains came from one sample sequenced in a study of cytomegalovirus exposure and HLA in healthy donors. PCR was performed using 60 Vbeta and 13 Jbeta primers. Clones were sequenced by immunoSEQ multiplex PCR, and TCRdb holds only the in-frame ones, with some missing. The repertoire holds over 150,000 clones, with 84% as singletons. Sequenced material: PBMCs. All receptors come from a girl under 18 in good health and CMV-seropositive.

V usage is TRBV11-2 and J usage is TRBJ2-1; 10 nucleotides align to TRBD2. Per germline, CDR1 SGHAT and CDR2 FQNNGV. Trimming took 5 bases from V and 5 from J; bases not matched to a gene: 15. This CDR3 has 18 amino acids. The CDR3 nucleotides are TGTGCCAGCAGCGAGCCCGAGGCTAGCGGGGGCGCTAACAATGAGCAGTTCTTC. It specifies CASSEPEASGGANNEQFF.

The chain links TRBV2 to TRBJ2-5; 10 bases align to TRBD1. Trimming took 4 bases from V and 5 from J; bases not matched to a gene: 10. The CDR3 runs 16 residues. Looked up from germline, CDR1 is SNHLY and CDR2 is FYNNEI. The CDR3 nucleotides read TGTGCCAGCAGTGGGCCGGGACAGGGGTGGAGGGAGACCCAGTACTTC. It is translated as CASSGPGQGWRETQYF.

The V gene is TRBV6-5, the J gene TRBJ2-7, with 13 positions matching TRBD2. Trimming cost V 2 bases and J 3 bases; bases outside gene matches: 1. This CDR3 has 15 residues. CDR1 MNHEY and CDR2 SVGAGI come from the germline V gene. The chain's CDR3 is CASSYRTSGGYEQYF. The DNA for the CDR3 is TGTGCCAGCAGTTACAGGACTAGCGGGGGCTACGAGCAGTACTTC.

V and J are TRBV5-1 and TRBJ1-3, with 7 bases identical to TRBD1. The CDR3 contains 16 residues. Germline CDR1 and CDR2: SGHRS and YFSETQ. V trimming: 4 bases; J trimming: 0 bases; junction bases outside the gene matches: 7. This CDR3 reads CASSRGQPSSGNTIYF. In DNA form, the CDR3 reads TGCGCCAGCAGCCGGGGACAGCCGAGCTCTGGAAACACCATATATTTT.

V gene TRBV19 combines with J gene TRBJ2-3, with D possibly TRBD2 on 5 matching bases. The V gene's germline CDR1 is LNHDA and CDR2 SQIVND (reference sequence). This CDR3 contains 13 residues. Trimming removed 6 bases from V and 1 base from J, with 8 bases in between. DNA of the CDR3: TGTGCCAGTAGCCCGAGGGGCACAGATACGCAGTATTTT. As protein: CASSPRGTDTQYF. The whole variable domain, filled in from reference TRBV19 and TRBJ2-3, reads DGGITQSPKYLFRKEGQNVTLSCEQNLNHDAMYWYRQDPGQGLRLIYYSQIVNDFQKGDIAEGYSVSREKKESFPLTVTSAQKNPTAFYLCASSPRGTDTQYFGPGTRLTVL.

This sequence joins TRBV5-6 and TRBJ2-7, with TRBD1 matching over 9 bases. The CDR3 totals 14 residues. J lost 6 bases, V lost 4 bases, and 8 bases had no gene match. Germline lookup yields CDR1 SGHDT and CDR2 YYEEEE. The CDR3 DNA reads TGTGCCAGCAGCACGGGACAGGGTTTGCCCGAGCAGTACTTC. This gives the protein CASSTGQGLPEQYF.

This clone was picked up a small number of times. The chain uses TRBV5-1 and TRBJ1-1; possibly TRBD1 for D (5 bases). Germline V lookup: CDR1 SGHRS, CDR2 YFSETQ. V was pared by 0 bases and J by 13 bases, with 19 bases between. The length of the CDR3 is 14 residues. CDR3 sequence: CASSLEVSSGQGFF. The CDR3 DNA reads as TGCGCCAGCAGCTTGGAAGTGAGTTCCGGACAAGGTTTCTTT.

The CDR3: CATSLDRGGQPQHF. The CDR3 coding sequence is TGTGCCACCAGCCTGGACAGGGGGGGACAGCCCCAGCATTTT. V and J are TRBV15 and TRBJ1-5; TRBD1 matches 10 bases. CDR1 is LNHNV and CDR2 is YYDKDF in the germline V gene (reference sequence). The J segment lost 7 bases and the V segment lost 5 bases, leaving 5 bases of the junction unmatched. This CDR3 is 14 amino acids long.

The J gene is TRBJ2-4, the V gene TRBV11-3; TRBD1 agrees at 9 bases. The junction had 12 bases not matched to a gene; V was cut back by 4 bases and J by 8 bases. CDR1 SGHNT and CDR2 YENEEA come from the germline V gene. This CDR3 is 16 amino acids long. CDR3 amino acids: CASSSISGDREDIQYF. The CDR3 region has the DNA TGTGCCAGCAGCTCCATCTCCGGGGACAGGGAGGACATTCAGTACTTC.

The rearrangement links TRBV27 to TRBJ2-7; D perhaps matches TRBD1 (6 bases). The germline V gene has CDR1 MNHEY and CDR2 SMNVEV (reference sequence). The CDR3 is 17 residues long. Trimming left V 7 bases short and J 6 bases short, with 28 bases between. CDR3 sequence reads: CASTAIPRGQGSLEQYF. In DNA form, the CDR3 reads TGTGCCAGCACCGCAATCCCCAGGGGACAAGGAAGTCTCGAGCAGTACTTC.

This chain links TRBV19 with TRBJ2-1, with 9 bases lining up with TRBD1. Trimming at V came to 6 bases and at J to 3 bases, leaving 9 bases not matched to a gene. Germline assignment: CDR1 LNHDA and CDR2 SQIVND (reference sequence). The CDR3 is 16 amino acids. DNA of the CDR3: TGTGCCAGTAGCCAATTAACGACAGGGGGCTACAATGAGCAGTTCTTC. Amino acid sequence: CASSQLTTGGYNEQFF.